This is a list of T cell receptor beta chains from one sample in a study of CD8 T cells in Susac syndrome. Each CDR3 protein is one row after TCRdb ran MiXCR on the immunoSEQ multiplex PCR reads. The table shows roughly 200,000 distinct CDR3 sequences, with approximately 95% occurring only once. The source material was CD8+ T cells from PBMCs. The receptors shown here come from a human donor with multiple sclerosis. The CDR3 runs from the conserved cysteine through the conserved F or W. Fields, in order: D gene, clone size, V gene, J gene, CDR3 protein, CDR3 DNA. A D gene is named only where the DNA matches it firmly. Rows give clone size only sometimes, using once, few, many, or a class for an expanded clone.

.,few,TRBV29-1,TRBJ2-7,CSVVGQGNEQYF,TGCAGCGTTGTAGGGCAGGGCAACGAGCAGTACTTC
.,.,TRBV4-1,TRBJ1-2,CASSQFVGRGDLYGYTF,TGCGCCAGCAGCCAATTCGTCGGTCGAGGAGACCTCTATGGCTACACCTTC
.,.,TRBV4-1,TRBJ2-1,CASSQGPGNEQFF,TGCGCCAGCAGCCAAGGACCGGGGAATGAGCAGTTCTTC
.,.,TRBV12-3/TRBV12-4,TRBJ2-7,CASSLVPDSSSYEQYF,TGTGCCAGCAGTTTAGTTCCGGACAGCAGCTCCTACGAGCAGTACTTC
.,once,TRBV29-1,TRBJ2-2,CSVGTGTRRGTGELFF,TGCAGCGTTGGTACCGGGACAAGAAGAGGCACCGGGGAGCTGTTTTTT
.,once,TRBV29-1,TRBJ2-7,CSVEEGAHPYEQYF,TGCAGCGTTGAAGAGGGGGCGCATCCCTACGAGCAGTACTTC
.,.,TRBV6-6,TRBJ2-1,CASSYEAGWFNEQFF,TGTGCCAGCAGTTACGAGGCAGGGTGGTTCAATGAGCAGTTCTTC
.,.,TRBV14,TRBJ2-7,CASSHTQGYEQYF,TGTGCCAGCAGCCACACACAGGGATACGAGCAGTACTTC
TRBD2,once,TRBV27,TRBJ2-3,CASSLSSGSIYRDTQYF,TGTGCCAGCAGTTTATCCAGCGGGAGTATTTACCGAGATACGCAGTATTTT
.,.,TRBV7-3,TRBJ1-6,CASSLLPRGENSPLHF,TGTGCCAGCAGCTTACTTCCGAGAGGGGAGAATTCACCCCTCCACTTT
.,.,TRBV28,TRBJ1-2,CASTLREYGYGYTF,TGTGCCAGCACCCTCAGGGAGTACGGCTATGGCTACACCTTC
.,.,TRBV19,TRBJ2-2,CASSIEGGGELFF,TGTGCCAGTAGTATAGAGGGCGGCGGGGAGCTGTTTTTT
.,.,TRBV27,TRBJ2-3,CASSIPLTDTQYF,TGTGCCAGCAGTATACCACTCACAGATACGCAGTATTTT
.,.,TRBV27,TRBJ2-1,CASSLAGWSYNEQFF,TGTGCCAGCAGTTTAGCGGGATGGTCCTACAATGAGCAGTTCTTC
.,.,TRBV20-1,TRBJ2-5,CSASEIGDSTGTQYF,TGCAGTGCTTCAGAGATCGGGGACTCCACGGGGACCCAGTACTTC
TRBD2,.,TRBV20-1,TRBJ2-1,CSARDPSSGDYNEQFF,TGCAGTGCTAGAGACCCCTCTAGCGGCGATTACAATGAGCAGTTCTTC
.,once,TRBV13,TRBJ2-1,CASQPGRSYNEQFF,TGTGCCAGTCAACCTGGACGCTCCTACAATGAGCAGTTCTTC
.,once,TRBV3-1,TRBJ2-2,CASSQLSRPENTGELFF,TGTGCCAGCAGCCAACTTTCTCGGCCGGAAAACACCGGGGAGCTGTTTTTT
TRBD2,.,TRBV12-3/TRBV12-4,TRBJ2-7,CASRLAGGHYEQYF,TGTGCCAGCAGATTAGCGGGAGGGCACTACGAGCAGTACTTC
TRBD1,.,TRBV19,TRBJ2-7,CASSPPAGQDRREQYF,TGTGCCAGTAGTCCTCCGGCCGGACAGGACCGAAGGGAGCAGTACTTC
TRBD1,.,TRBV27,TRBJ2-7,CASSIAGGLDEQYF,TGTGCCAGCAGCATAGCAGGGGGCCTCGACGAGCAGTACTTC
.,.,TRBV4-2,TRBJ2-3,CASSQEKGLKADTQYF,TGTGCCAGCAGCCAAGAGAAAGGTCTGAAGGCAGATACGCAGTATTTT
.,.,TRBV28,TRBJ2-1,CASSPDQDGNEQFF,TGTGCCAGCAGTCCTGACCAGGATGGCAATGAGCAGTTCTTC
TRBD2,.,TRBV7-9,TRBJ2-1,CASSLFTSDEQFF,TGTGCCAGCAGCTTATTTACTAGCGATGAGCAGTTCTTC
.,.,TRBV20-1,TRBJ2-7,CSARDFSGDLGEQYF,TGCAGTGCTAGGGACTTTAGCGGTGACCTGGGAGAGCAGTACTTC
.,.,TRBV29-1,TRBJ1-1,CSVEGGEVLDTEAFF,TGCAGCGTTGAGGGGGGGGAGGTACTGGACACTGAAGCTTTCTTT
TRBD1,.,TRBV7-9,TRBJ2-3,CASSPRQGVTDTQYF,TGTGCCAGCAGCCCCCGACAGGGGGTGACAGATACGCAGTATTTT
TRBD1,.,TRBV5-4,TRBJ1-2,CASSWGGQGRGYTF,TGTGCCAGCAGCTGGGGCGGACAGGGTCGAGGCTACACCTTC
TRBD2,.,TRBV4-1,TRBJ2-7,CASSQAGTNYEQYF,TGCGCCAGCAGCCAAGCCGGGACTAACTACGAGCAGTACTTC
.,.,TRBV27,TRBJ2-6,CASSLYTARSGANVLTF,TGTGCCAGCAGTTTATACACCGCCCGCTCTGGGGCCAACGTCCTGACTTTC
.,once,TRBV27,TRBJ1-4,CASSLATNEKLFF,TGTGCCAGCAGTCTTGCAACTAATGAAAAACTGTTTTTT
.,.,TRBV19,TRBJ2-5,CASSLQRRQETQYF,TGTGCCAGTAGTTTGCAGCGGAGACAAGAGACCCAGTACTTC
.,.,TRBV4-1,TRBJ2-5,CASSVVGQETQYF,TGCGCCAGCAGCGTTGTGGGCCAAGAGACCCAGTACTTC
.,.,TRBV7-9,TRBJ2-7,CASSLASSGWEQYF,TGTGCCAGCAGCTTAGCGTCGTCAGGGTGGGAGCAGTACTTC
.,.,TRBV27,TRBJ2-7,CASSLSPDGVSYEQYF,TGTGCCAGCAGTTTATCGCCGGACGGCGTCTCCTACGAGCAGTACTTC
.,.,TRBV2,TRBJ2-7,CASIGDGSYHGQYF,TGTGCCAGCATTGGGGATGGGAGTTATCACGGGCAGTACTTC
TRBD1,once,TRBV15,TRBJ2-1,CATARTGDEQFF,TGTGCCACCGCCCGGACAGGGGATGAGCAGTTCTTC
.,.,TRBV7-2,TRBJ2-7,CASSLFTSSNEQYF,TGTGCCAGCAGCTTATTCACAAGTTCCAACGAGCAGTACTTC
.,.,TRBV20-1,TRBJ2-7,CSASGRDNLNEQYF,TGCAGTGCTAGTGGCCGGGACAACCTTAACGAGCAGTACTTC
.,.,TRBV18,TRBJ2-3,CASSPSGGGTDTQYF,TGTGCCAGCTCACCAAGCGGAGGAGGCACAGATACGCAGTATTTT
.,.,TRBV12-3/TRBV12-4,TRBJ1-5,CASSLSAVNQPQHF,TGTGCCAGCAGTTTATCGGCAGTCAATCAGCCCCAGCATTTT
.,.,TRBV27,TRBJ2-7,CASSLKYGNPTEQYF,TGTGCCAGCAGTTTAAAGTATGGGAACCCCACAGAGCAGTACTTC
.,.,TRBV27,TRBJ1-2,CASSPRPSGYGYTF,TGTGCCAGCAGTCCCCGACCGTCCGGGTATGGCTACACCTTC
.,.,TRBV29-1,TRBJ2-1,CSVSGGGQGSNNEQFF,TGCAGCGTGTCGGGGGGAGGGCAGGGGAGTAACAATGAGCAGTTCTTC
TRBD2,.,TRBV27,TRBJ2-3,CASTLAGATDTQYF,TGTGCCAGCACCCTAGCGGGAGCCACAGATACGCAGTATTTT
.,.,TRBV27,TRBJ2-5,CASSRPSQTQYF,TGTGCCAGCAGTCGGCCGAGCCAGACCCAGTACTTC
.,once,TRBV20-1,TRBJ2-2,CSASLTGELFF,TGCAGTGCTTCCCTTACCGGGGAGCTGTTTTTT
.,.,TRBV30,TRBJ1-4,CAWRRMDNEKLFF,TGTGCCTGGAGGAGGATGGACAATGAAAAACTGTTTTTT
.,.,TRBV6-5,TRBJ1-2,CASSYGPYGGYTF,TGTGCCAGCAGTTATGGACCTTACGGGGGCTACACCTTC
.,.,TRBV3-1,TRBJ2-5,CASSHQYSAAKETQYF,TGTGCCAGCAGCCATCAATACTCGGCTGCGAAAGAGACCCAGTACTTC
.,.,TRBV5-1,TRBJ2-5,CASSITGDGETQYF,TGCGCCAGCAGCATAACCGGGGATGGAGAGACCCAGTACTTC
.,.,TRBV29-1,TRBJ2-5,CSVEGFQETQYF,TGCAGCGTTGAAGGCTTCCAAGAGACCCAGTACTTC
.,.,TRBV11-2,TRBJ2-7,CASSLLREQYF,TGTGCCAGCAGCCTTTTAAGAGAGCAGTACTTC